This T cell receptor (beta chain) was retrieved from a study of cytomegalovirus exposure and HLA in healthy donors. Some clones are missing from TCRdb's copy, which holds only in-frame ones; the method was immunoSEQ multiplex PCR. The sample yields some 69,000 clones, roughly 95% seen once. Study-level points and caveats: According to a subsequent analysis, TCR clusters from the first cohort were inclined to appear together in the 120 validation repertoires. The listing of 150 to 200 TCR beta chains classed them as cytomegalovirus-associated.

This CDR3 contains 14 residues. Trimming took 7 bases from V and 6 from J; bases not matched to a gene: 12. CDR1 is SQVTM, CDR2 ANQGSEA, per germline. As to this clone: Its antigen is undetermined.

The sequenced material came from PBMCs. This chain joins TRBV29-1 and TRBJ2-7, with 10 bases lining up with TRBD2. This sequence was found in a woman between 18 and 29 years old in good health and CMV-seropositive. Here the CDR3 DNA reads TGCAGCGCAAACTCTCTAGCGGGAGTTTCCGAGCAGTACTTC. This sequence encodes CSANSLAGVSEQYF.